This TCR beta chain was sequenced in a study of post-analysis software for immune sequencing data. TCR beta cDNA libraries had unique molecular identifiers. TCRdb reprocessed the PCR reads via MiXCR and lists one record per CDR3 protein. The top ten hold approximately 4.3% of the sample, which has roughly 800,000 distinct CDR3 sequences, approximately 53% seen once. The receptor was isolated from a girl aged 10-17 years with multiple sclerosis. The specimen was blood.

CDR3 DNA: TGTGCCAGCAGGTTGAAGGGCAGGGTACGATCCCCCCAGTACTTC. Residues: CASRLKGRVRSPQYF. This sequence joins TRBV5-6 and TRBJ2-5, with D tentatively TRBD1 (5 bases). The CDR3 consists of 15 residues. Germline loops: CDR1 SGHDT, CDR2 YYEEEE. Trimming stripped 5 bases from V and 9 bases from J, with 23 bases between.